The 27 T cell receptor beta chains below were found in one sample sequenced in a study of T cell responses to AZD1222 COVID-19 vaccine. TCRdb keeps only in-frame clones here, not all; method: immunoSEQ multiplex PCR. The data hold about 97,000 clones, with around 83% observed a single time. The source material was peripheral blood, sampled on day 0 of AZD1222 vaccination. The origin of the receptors is an adult in good health.

The V and J genes are TRBV14 and TRBJ1-1; 7 positions match TRBD1. The CDR3 is 16 amino acids. With V trimmed by 0 bases and J by 3 bases, 7 bases remained unmatched. The V gene's germline CDR1 is SGHDN and CDR2 FVKESK. In DNA form, the CDR3 reads TGTGCCAGCAGCCAAGATGGAGAGGGGGCGGACACTGAAGCTTTCTTT. Protein product: CASSQDGEGADTEAFF.

This clone was found once. The chain couples TRBV27 to TRBJ2-1, with 11 bases matching TRBD2. V dropped 2 bases and J dropped 0; count of bases not matched to a gene: 9. Germline-derived CDR1 and CDR2 are MNHEY and SMNVEV (reference sequence). CDR3 size: 19 residues. CDR3 region: CASSLLGLAGVSSYNEQFF. CDR3 nucleotide sequence: TGTGCCAGCAGTTTACTTGGACTAGCGGGCGTGAGCTCCTACAATGAGCAGTTCTTC.

J is TRBJ1-5 and V is TRBV27, with D maybe TRBD1 (6 bases). V lost 5 bases and J lost 2, with 16 bases in between. Per germline, CDR1 MNHEY and CDR2 SMNVEV (reference sequence). The CDR3 is made up of 16 amino acids. The CDR3: CASSNHRELGNQPQHF. The CDR3 DNA sequence: TGTGCCAGCAGTAACCACAGGGAGTTGGGCAATCAGCCCCAGCATTTT.

The chain carries TRBV19 and TRBJ2-1; D is unresolved. This CDR3 is built from 16 residues. The ends were cut back, 2 bases at V and 0 bases at J, with 11 bases in the middle. The germline gives CDR1 LNHDA, CDR2 SQIVND (reference sequence). CDR3 in amino acids: CASSIQGLSSYNEQFF. The CDR3 nucleotides are TGTGCCAGTAGTATACAAGGGCTCAGCTCCTACAATGAGCAGTTCTTC.

The chain is built from TRBV7-3 and TRBJ2-1, with 7 bases fitting TRBD2. This CDR3 region has 15 residues. V lost 5 bases and J lost 0; bases outside the gene matches: 4. Germline lookup yields CDR1 SGHTA and CDR2 FQGTGA. The CDR3 nucleotides are TGTGCCAGCAGCCGCAGGACTAGCTCCTACAATGAGCAGTTCTTC. It translates to CASSRRTSSYNEQFF.

This clone has a handful of counts. This chain uses TRBV7-3 with TRBJ1-3; D unresolved. From germline, CDR1 is SGHTA and CDR2 FQGTGA. The CDR3 covers 19 residues. V was trimmed by 2 bases and J by 0 bases, leaving 20 bases between them. Here the CDR3 reads CASSLVRTETGTSGNTIYF. Written as DNA, the CDR3 is TGTGCCAGCAGCTTAGTCCGTACAGAAACGGGAACCTCTGGAAACACCATATATTTT.

The genes are TRBV28 and TRBJ2-1, with a possible D match to TRBD1 (5 bases). The CDR3 has 16 amino acids. The V gene lost 5 bases and the J gene lost 0 bases, with 14 bases spanning the gap. From germline, CDR1 is MDHEN and CDR2 SYDVKM. CDR3 sequence (DNA): TGTGCCAGCAGTGGACAAACTTTCAGCTCCTACAATGAGCAGTTCTTC. As protein: CASSGQTFSSYNEQFF.

The gene calls are TRBV5-1 and TRBJ2-5; TRBD2 is a possible D gene (6 bases). Trimming pared 4 bases from V and 5 bases from J, leaving 15 bases between. In germline, CDR1 is SGHRS, CDR2 YFSETQ. This CDR3 has 14 residues. As DNA, the CDR3 is TGCGCCAGCAGCAAGGGACTGGAGAGTGAGACCCAGTACTTC. Translating it yields CASSKGLESETQYF.

This chain connects TRBV2 to TRBJ1-4, with D maybe TRBD1 (5 bases). Germline CDR1 reads SNHLY; CDR2 reads FYNNEI. The length of the CDR3 is 12 residues. V was clipped by 6 bases and J by 6 bases, with 8 bases between them. This CDR3 reads CASRGVDEKLFF. In nucleotides, the CDR3 is TGTGCCAGCAGGGGGGTAGATGAAAAACTGTTTTTT.

V is TRBV7-2 and J is TRBJ1-5; a possible D gene is TRBD1 (5 bases). This CDR3 region has 15 residues. Trimming cost V 5 bases and J 2 bases, with 13 bases left between them. CDR1 is SGHTA and CDR2 is FQGNSA in the germline V gene. CDR3 loop: CASSRDPGGNQPQHF. The DNA of the CDR3 is TGTGCCAGCAGCAGGGACCCCGGCGGCAATCAGCCCCAGCATTTT.

The genes are TRBV5-4 and TRBJ1-3, with no clear D. Trimming took 4 bases from V and 0 from J, leaving 14 bases between them. The CDR3 sequence is 16 residues long. Germline CDR1 reads SGHNT; CDR2 reads YYREEE (reference sequence). The CDR3 DNA reads TGTGCCAGCAGCGTTCGAAGCTCGAGCTCTGGAAACACCATATATTTT. Its translation is CASSVRSSSSGNTIYF.

This clone was seen once. The J gene is TRBJ2-7, the V gene TRBV2; no clear D gene. V lost 4 bases, J lost 3 bases, and 4 bases lay in between. Germline V lookup: CDR1 SNHLY, CDR2 FYNNEI. This CDR3 contains 11 residues. The CDR3 DNA reads TGTGCCAGCAGTGTACTCTACGAGCAGTACTTC. This codes for CASSVLYEQYF.

The V and J genes are TRBV29-1 and TRBJ1-2; the D gene is possibly TRBD1 (6 bases). CDR3 length: 12 residues. Trimming took 6 bases from V and 2 from J, leaving 10 bases between them. Looked up from germline, CDR1 is SQVTM and CDR2 is ANQGSEA. The CDR3 region is CSVNQGNYGYTF. The CDR3 DNA reads TGCAGCGTCAACCAGGGGAACTATGGCTACACCTTC.

This clone was detected only once. The gene calls are TRBV7-2 and TRBJ1-6; D is ambiguous. Germline CDR1 SGHTA, CDR2 FQGNSA. With 5 bases removed from V and 10 bases from J, the gap between germline ends came to 9 bases. CDR3 size: 12 residues. The CDR3 sequence: CASSPGGSPLHF. CDR3 nucleotides: TGTGCCAGCAGCCCGGGCGGGTCACCCCTCCACTTT.

This clone was seen once. The chain's CDR3 is CASSPGEREQFF. The CDR3 DNA reads TGTGCCAGCAGCCCAGGGGAGAGGGAGCAGTTCTTC. The genes are TRBV3-1 (or the pseudogene TRBV3-2) and TRBJ2-1, with D possibly TRBD1 on 6 matching bases. V lost 4 bases and J lost 10, with 11 bases in between. Germline loops: CDR1 LGHDT, CDR2 YNNKEL (reference sequence). The CDR3 has 12 residues.

Remarks on this clone: This CDR3 is also generated by other DNA sequences in the sample. The V and J genes are TRBV5-1 and TRBJ2-1; TRBD1 is a possible D gene (6 bases). Germline V gives CDR1 SGHRS, CDR2 YFSETQ. There are 14 residues in the CDR3. V was clipped by 4 bases and J by 4 bases, with 12 bases between them. CDR3 loop: CASSSDRSYNEQFF. The CDR3 DNA reads as TGCGCCAGCAGCAGTGACAGGAGTTACAATGAGCAGTTCTTC.

V is TRBV19 and J is TRBJ1-1; perhaps TRBD1 as D (5 bases). The germline V gene encodes CDR1 LNHDA and CDR2 SQIVND (reference sequence). The germline V and J ends were trimmed by 3 bases and 7 bases, with 9 bases remaining between them. This CDR3 region has 12 residues. The CDR3 nucleotides are TGTGCCAGTAGTATTTCGACAGATGAAGCTTTCTTT. Residues: CASSISTDEAFF.

The chain is built from TRBV4-3 and TRBJ1-6; maybe TRBD1 (5 bases). V was cut by 0 bases and J by 5 bases, with 20 bases left in between. Germline V gives CDR1 LGHNA, CDR2 YSLEER. The CDR3 totals 19 residues. The CDR3 is CASSQDLAGPTRNNSPLHF. The CDR3 DNA reads TGCGCCAGCAGCCAAGATCTTGCAGGGCCCACCCGAAATAATTCACCCCTCCACTTT.

The rearrangement uses TRBV28 and TRBJ2-7, with a weak D call TRBD2 (6 bases). Germline CDR1 is MDHEN and CDR2 is SYDVKM. Trimming took 3 bases from V and 0 from J, leaving 12 bases between them. The CDR3 covers 15 residues. The CDR3 DNA sequence: TGTGCCAGCAGTTTTGTAAAGGGAGGCTCCTACGAGCAGTACTTC. Translated: CASSFVKGGSYEQYF.

The chain has TRBV5-5 and TRBJ1-6; unclear D gene. Germline assignment: CDR1 SGHKS and CDR2 YYEKEE (reference sequence). The V gene lost 2 bases and the J gene lost 7 bases, with 4 bases spanning the gap. The CDR3 is 12 residues long. This CDR3 is CASSFLNSPLHF. The CDR3 DNA is TGTGCCAGCAGCTTTCTAAATTCACCCCTCCACTTT.

This clone is medium-sized within its sample. The DNA for the CDR3 is TGTGCCAGCACCCTGTTCGGTCAGCCCCAGCATTTT. The encoded protein is CASTLFGQPQHF. The gene calls are TRBV6-1 and TRBJ1-5, with no clear D. This CDR3 is 12 amino acids long. Germline V CDR1 and CDR2: MNHNS, SASEGT. V was pared by 7 bases and J by 6 bases, with 10 bases between.

This chain uses TRBV9 with TRBJ2-1, with TRBD2 identical over 8 bases. The germline V gene encodes CDR1 SGDLS and CDR2 YYNGEE. The CDR3 extends over 13 amino acids. The ends lost 4 bases at V and 10 bases at J; junction bases unmatched: 7. Here the CDR3 DNA reads TGTGCCAGCAGCCCCCAAACGGGGGGGGAGCAGTTCTTC. It yields the protein CASSPQTGGEQFF.

The V gene is TRBV6-5, the J gene TRBJ1-6, with D possibly matching TRBD1 (6 bases). The CDR3 contains 16 residues. The V end lost 2 bases, the J end lost 6 bases, and 14 bases lay between the germline ends. Germline loops: CDR1 MNHEY, CDR2 SVGAGI. The CDR3 reads CASSYGTRVGNSPLHF. For the CDR3, the DNA is TGTGCCAGCAGTTACGGGACACGAGTTGGTAATTCACCCCTCCACTTT.

This clone occurred once. The chain is built from TRBV7-2 and TRBJ1-6; 7 positions match TRBD1. The CDR3 extends over 15 amino acids. Trimming took 3 bases from V and 6 from J; bases not matched to a gene: 5. The germline gives CDR1 SGHTA, CDR2 FQGNSA. Here the CDR3 reads CASSFRRDSNSPLHF. As DNA, the CDR3 is TGTGCCAGCAGCTTTCGGAGGGACAGTAATTCACCCCTCCACTTT.

This chain links TRBV5-1 with TRBJ2-3; the D gene is possibly TRBD1 (6 bases). The V end was cut by 0 bases, the J end by 3 bases, with 17 bases between. The germline gives CDR1 SGHRS, CDR2 YFSETQ. CDR3 length: 17 residues. As DNA, the CDR3 is TGCGCCAGCAGCTTGGGCCTAGGATCGACAGGAACAGATACGCAGTATTTT. Translation: CASSLGLGSTGTDTQYF.

The chain recombines TRBV30 with TRBJ1-3; TRBD1 agrees at 8 bases. There are 15 residues in the CDR3. Germline values: CDR1 GTSNPN, CDR2 SVGIG (reference sequence). With V trimmed by 5 bases and J by 1 base, 7 bases remained unmatched. The CDR3: CAWSDRALSGNTIYF. The CDR3 coding sequence is TGTGCCTGGTCGGACAGGGCCCTTTCTGGAAACACCATATATTTT. The whole variable domain, filled in from reference TRBV30 and TRBJ1-3, reads SQTIHQWPATLVQPVGSPLSLECTVEGTSNPNLYWYRQAAGRGLQLLFYSVGIGQISSEVPQNLSASRPQDRQFILSSKKLLLSDSGFYLCAWSDRALSGNTIYFGEGSWLTVV.

This chain joins TRBV7-9 and TRBJ2-5, with 11 bases fitting TRBD2. The V and J ends lost 0 bases and 3 bases, in that order; junction bases with no gene match: 6. CDR3 length: 17 residues. Germline V gives CDR1 SEHNR, CDR2 FQNEAQ (reference sequence). CDR3 DNA sequence: TGTGCCAGCAGCTTAGCCCCTACTAGCGGGGGTGAAGAGACCCAGTACTTC. Translated: CASSLAPTSGGEETQYF.